The entry below gives a single T cell receptor beta chain sequence along with its context. Its antigen is unidentified. CD45RO-CCR7+CD27+CD95- was the phenotype of naive CD8+ T cells. This CDR3 has 15 amino acids. From germline, CDR1 is SGHDN and CDR2 FVKESK. UMI-labeled 5' RACE yielded the TRB cDNA libraries. For each CDR3 protein, TCRdb gives one entry from its re-call of the 5' RACE reads, without DNA. Seen in this sample are about 85,000 distinct CDR3 sequences; the ten most common clones hold less than 0.85%. The source of the sample is a study of CXCR3-negative and CXCR3-positive naive CD8 T cells. Across the study: Libraries each contributed about 1.5 +/- 0.3 million TRB reads, for roughly 140 million in total. Study-wide results and caveats: Naive subsets did not differ in surface CD5, and the authors estimated TCR strength using properties of the TRB CDR3. Naive cells used TRBV-TRBJ genes in much the same way whether CXCR3-negative or CXCR3-positive; memory cells did not. The study found more hydrophobic TRB CDR3s in CXCR3-positive naive cells than in CXCR3-negative naive cells.

Sequencing used naive CXCR3+ CD8+ T cells from blood. Indicated subset: CD45RO-CCR7+CD27+CD95- naive CD8+ T cells expressing CXCR3 (TNR3+). This sequence originates from a human donor in good health. Some clones in this sample may be carry-over from other donors' samples. J is TRBJ1-2 and V is TRBV14; the D gene TCRdb calls, TRBD1, cannot be checked with no DNA. The CDR3 region is CASSQDQTGFYGYTF. Variable domain in full (rest from reference TRBV14 and TRBJ1-2): EAGVTQFPSHSVIEKGQTVTLRCDPISGHDNLYWYRRVMGKEIKFLLHFVKESKQDESGMPNNRFLAERTGGTYSTLKVQPAELEDSGVYFCASSQDQTGFYGYTFGSGTRLTVV.